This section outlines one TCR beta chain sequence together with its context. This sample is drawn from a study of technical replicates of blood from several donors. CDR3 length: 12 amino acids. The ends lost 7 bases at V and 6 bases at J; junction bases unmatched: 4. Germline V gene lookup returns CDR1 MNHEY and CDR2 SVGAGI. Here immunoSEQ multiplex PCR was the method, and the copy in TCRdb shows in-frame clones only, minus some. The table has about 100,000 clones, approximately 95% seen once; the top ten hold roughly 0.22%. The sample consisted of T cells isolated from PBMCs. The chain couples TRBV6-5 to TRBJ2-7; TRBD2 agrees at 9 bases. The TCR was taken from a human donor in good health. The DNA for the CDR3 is TGTGCCAGCATCGGCGGGGGGGCCGAGCAGTACTTC. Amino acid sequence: CASIGGGAEQYF.